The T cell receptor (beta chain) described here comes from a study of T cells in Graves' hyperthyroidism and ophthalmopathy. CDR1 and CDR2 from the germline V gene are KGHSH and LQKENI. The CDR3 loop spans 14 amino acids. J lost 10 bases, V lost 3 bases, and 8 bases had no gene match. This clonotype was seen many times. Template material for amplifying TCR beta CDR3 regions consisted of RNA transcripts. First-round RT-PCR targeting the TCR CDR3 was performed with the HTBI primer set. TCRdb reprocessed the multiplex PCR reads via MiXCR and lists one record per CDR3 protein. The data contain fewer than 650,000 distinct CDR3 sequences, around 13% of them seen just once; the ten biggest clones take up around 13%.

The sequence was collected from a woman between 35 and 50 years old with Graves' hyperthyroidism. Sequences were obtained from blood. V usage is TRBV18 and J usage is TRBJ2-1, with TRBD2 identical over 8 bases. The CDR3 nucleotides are TGTGCCAGCTCACCCTCGTTTAGCGGGGAAGAGCAGTTCTTC. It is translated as CASSPSFSGEEQFF.